The 26 T cell receptor beta chains below were found in one sample sequenced in a study of blood T cell repertoires in COVID-19. Libraries were prepared by immunoSEQ multiplex PCR; TCRdb keeps only in-frame clonotypes and omits some of them. This sample carries some 180,000 clones, 70% to 90% of them seen once, and the ten largest clones take 20% to 25%. Sequencing was done on a sample of peripheral blood. The receptors were gathered from a man in his fifties or sixties with active or convalescent COVID-19.

This chain joins TRBV5-6 and TRBJ2-5, with 7 bases lining up with TRBD1. This CDR3 spans 15 amino acids. Germline V gives CDR1 SGHDT, CDR2 YYEEEE. J gave up 4 bases and V 3 bases, and 9 bases lay outside the gene matches. CDR3: CASSSRQGRGETQYF. The DNA of the CDR3 is TGTGCCAGCAGCTCGAGACAGGGTAGAGGAGAGACCCAGTACTTC.

This sequence joins TRBV30 and TRBJ2-3; TRBD2 aligns across 8 bases. The CDR3 is 15 amino acids. Germline lookup yields CDR1 GTSNPN and CDR2 SVGIG (reference sequence). After removal of 0 bases from V and 1 base from J, the junction contained 3 bases not matched to a gene. CDR3 amino acids: CAWSVRSGGTDTQYF. For the CDR3, the DNA is TGTGCCTGGAGTGTACGTAGCGGGGGCACAGATACGCAGTATTTT.

The chain uses TRBV6-5 and TRBJ1-3; 7 nucleotides match TRBD1. The V gene end was trimmed by 6 bases and the J gene end by 0 bases; junction bases not matched to a gene: 8. Germline CDR1 reads MNHEY; CDR2 reads SVGAGI. The CDR3 loop spans 16 amino acids. The CDR3 region is CASSYDRVDSGNTIYF. CDR3 nucleotide sequence: TGTGCCAGCAGCTACGACAGGGTTGACTCTGGAAACACCATATATTTT.

This chain connects TRBV4-1 to TRBJ2-7; D is possibly TRBD2 (5 bases). The CDR3 consists of 13 residues. Per the germline V gene, CDR1 is MGHRA and CDR2 is YSYEKL. Trimming removed 4 bases at V and 1 base at J, with 8 bases between. Here the CDR3 reads CASSPGLSYEQYF. The CDR3, as DNA: TGCGCCAGCAGCCCCGGACTTTCCTACGAGCAGTACTTC.

The gene calls are TRBV10-3 and TRBJ1-5, with D perhaps TRBD1 (5 bases). The CDR3 has 13 amino acids. The V gene lost 4 bases and the J gene lost 5 bases, with 9 bases spanning the gap. CDR1 and CDR2 (germline): ENHRY, SYGVKD. In DNA form, the CDR3 reads TGTGCCATCAGTGGCGGGGGGGATCAGCCCCAGCATTTT. Translating gives CAISGGGDQPQHF.

This chain links TRBV18 with TRBJ1-1; perhaps TRBD1 as D (5 bases). The CDR3 loop spans 15 amino acids. Trimming shortened V by 1 base and J by 1 base, and 10 bases separated the two germline ends. Germline CDR1 is KGHSH and CDR2 is LQKENI. This CDR3 is CASSPQGTANTEAFF. DNA of the CDR3: TGTGCCAGCTCACCACAGGGGACTGCGAACACTGAAGCTTTCTTT.

The chain links TRBV7-3 to TRBJ2-1; 8 bases fit TRBD2. The CDR3 has 15 residues. Germline V lookup: CDR1 SGHTA, CDR2 FQGTGA. Unmatched junction bases numbered 10, after V lost 5 bases and J lost 7 bases. In DNA form, the CDR3 reads TGTGCCAGCAGCCCGGGACTAGGGCGAGGGAATGAGCAGTTCTTC. This gives the protein CASSPGLGRGNEQFF.

This clone has a count of ten or more. The V gene is TRBV10-3, the J gene TRBJ2-7; 10 positions agree with TRBD1. The germline V gene has CDR1 ENHRY and CDR2 SYGVKD. The CDR3 extends over 13 amino acids. Trimming removed 10 bases from V and 7 bases from J; junction bases left unmatched: 10. The CDR3 DNA is TGTGCCACCGGGACAGGGGAAGGTCGGGAGCAGTACTTC. Translation gives CATGTGEGREQYF.

DNA for the CDR3: TGTGCCAGCAGCTTCGGCAGGGCCCTCAATCAGCCCCAGCATTTT. Protein: CASSFGRALNQPQHF. The chain employs TRBV7-8 and TRBJ1-5, with D maybe TRBD1 (5 bases). CDR1 SGHVS and CDR2 FQNEAQ come from the germline V gene. V was pared by 3 bases and J by 3 bases, with 12 bases between. This CDR3 contains 15 residues.

J is TRBJ1-4 and V is TRBV15; D gene uncertain. V lost 0 bases and J lost 8, with 13 bases in between. The CDR3 consists of 15 residues. The germline V gene has CDR1 LNHNV and CDR2 YYDKDF (reference sequence). CDR3 nucleotide sequence: TGTGCCACCAGCAGAGATCGGTGGATGGAGGAAAAACTGTTTTTT. This translates into CATSRDRWMEEKLFF. The full variable domain, in which reference TRBV15 and TRBJ1-4 provide the parts outside the CDR3, is DAMVIQNPRYQVTQFGKPVTLSCSQTLNHNVMYWYQQKSSQAPKLLFHYYDKDFNNEADTPDNFQSRRPNTSFCFLDIRSPGLGDTAMYLCATSRDRWMEEKLFFGSGTQLSVL.

The chain links TRBV27 to TRBJ1-2; 10 bases map to TRBD1. With V trimmed by 4 bases and J by 1 base, 6 bases remained unmatched. Germline V CDR1 and CDR2: MNHEY, SMNVEV (reference sequence). The CDR3 is 16 residues long. Here the CDR3 DNA reads TGTGCCAGCAGTTCGAATGACAGGGGGCGTAACTATGGCTACACCTTC. Residues: CASSSNDRGRNYGYTF.

This clone showed up just a few times. The rearrangement links TRBV2 to TRBJ2-7; 12 bases are a match to TRBD1. The trim removed 6 bases at V and 5 bases at J, leaving 8 bases unmatched. The length of the CDR3 is 15 residues. The V gene's germline CDR1 is SNHLY and CDR2 FYNNEI. CDR3 amino acids: CASRETGTGGDEQYF. The CDR3 DNA follows: TGTGCCAGCAGGGAGACCGGGACAGGGGGCGACGAGCAGTACTTC.

The rearrangement links TRBV30 to TRBJ1-1; 7 nucleotides align to TRBD1. V lost 3 bases and J lost 0; bases outside the gene matches: 4. CDR1 is GTSNPN and CDR2 is SVGIG in the germline V gene (reference sequence). The CDR3 contains 14 residues. CDR3 sequence: CAWSQTGLNTEAFF. As DNA, the CDR3 is TGTGCCTGGAGCCAGACAGGGCTGAACACTGAAGCTTTCTTT. Drawing the rest from reference TRBV30 and TRBJ1-1, the complete variable domain is SQTIHQWPATLVQPVGSPLSLECTVEGTSNPNLYWYRQAAGRGLQLLFYSVGIGQISSEVPQNLSASRPQDRQFILSSKKLLLSDSGFYLCAWSQTGLNTEAFFGQGTRLTVV.

This chain joins TRBV28 and TRBJ2-1; 11 bases agree with TRBD2. The CDR3 spans 16 residues. The V and J ends lost 7 bases and 3 bases, in that order; junction bases with no gene match: 8. Germline V gene data show CDR1 as MDHEN and CDR2 as SYDVKM. The CDR3 DNA is TGTGCCAGCAAGCCTAGCGGGGGGTTAAACTACAATGAGCAGTTCTTC. Translated, it gives CASKPSGGLNYNEQFF.

V gene TRBV18 combines with J gene TRBJ2-5; D not resolved. The CDR3 has 14 amino acids. Trimming pared 3 bases from V and 5 bases from J, leaving 13 bases between. The germline gives CDR1 KGHSH, CDR2 LQKENI. The CDR3 reads CASSPPAGRETQYF. For the CDR3, the DNA is TGTGCCAGCTCACCCCCGGCAGGAAGGGAGACCCAGTACTTC.

The chain carries TRBV2 and TRBJ1-1, with 7 bases lining up with TRBD1. Per the germline V gene, CDR1 is SNHLY and CDR2 is FYNNEI. The CDR3 totals 12 residues. V shed 9 bases and J 3 bases; nucleotides not matched to a gene: 4. The CDR3, as DNA: TGTGCCAGGGGGACAGACCACACTGAAGCTTTCTTT. It translates to CARGTDHTEAFF.

The V and J genes are TRBV9 and TRBJ1-1; D may be TRBD1 (5 bases). This CDR3 spans 15 amino acids. CDR1 SGDLS and CDR2 YYNGEE come from the germline V gene. Trimming pared 0 bases from V and 1 base from J, leaving 10 bases between. CDR3 DNA: TGTGCCAGCAGCGTAGACGGGGGTCAGAACACTGAAGCTTTCTTT. It yields the protein CASSVDGGQNTEAFF. Looking up the rest from reference TRBV9 and TRBJ1-1 gives the full variable domain: DSGVTQTPKHLITATGQRVTLRCSPRSGDLSVYWYQQSLDQGLQFLIQYYNGEERAKGNILERFSAQQFPDLHSELNLSSLELGDSALYFCASSVDGGQNTEAFFGQGTRLTVV.

The genes are TRBV5-1 and TRBJ1-4; 9 bases map to TRBD1. In germline, CDR1 is SGHRS, CDR2 YFSETQ. This CDR3 spans 15 amino acids. The trim removed 0 bases at V and 6 bases at J, leaving 3 bases unmatched. CDR3 sequence: CASSLGTGGDEKLFF. The CDR3 nucleotides read TGCGCCAGCAGCTTGGGCACAGGGGGCGATGAAAAACTGTTTTTT.

The chain is built from TRBV6-5 and TRBJ1-2, with unresolved D. The V gene's germline CDR1 is MNHEY and CDR2 SVGAGI. V was clipped by 5 bases and J by 8 bases, with 15 bases between them. The CDR3 sequence is 13 residues long. In DNA, the CDR3 is TGTGCCAGCAGTCCGAGAATTGAACAGGGCTACACCTTC. It codes for CASSPRIEQGYTF.

As for this clone: An end of the junction does not agree with germline; a read error may underlie this. CDR3 amino acids: CASGFRDRAHEQFF. CDR3 DNA sequence: TGTGCCAGCGGCTTCCGGGACAGGGCACATGAGCAGTTCTTC. The chain carries TRBV11-3 and TRBJ2-1, with TRBD1 matching 9 bases. CDR3 length: 14 amino acids. Germline V gene data show CDR1 as SGHNT and CDR2 as YENEEA.

The rearrangement uses TRBV7-9 and TRBJ1-1; 7 nucleotides line up with TRBD1. The germline CDR1 and CDR2 sequences are SEHNR and FQNEAQ (reference sequence). This CDR3 region has 14 residues. Trimming at V came to 3 bases and at J to 5 bases, leaving 6 bases not matched to a gene. The CDR3 DNA follows: TGTGCCAGCAGCTTGGAAGGGGGCGGAACTGAAGCTTTCTTT. Protein: CASSLEGGGTEAFF.

This sequence joins TRBV19 and TRBJ2-1; TRBD2 matches at 8 bases. The V gene's germline CDR1 is LNHDA and CDR2 SQIVND (reference sequence). This CDR3 comprises 15 residues. J gave up 7 bases and V 3 bases, and 8 bases lay outside the gene matches. The CDR3 DNA is TGTGCCAGTAGTATGACCGGGGGACTAGGGAATGAGCAGTTCTTC. Translation gives CASSMTGGLGNEQFF. The entire variable domain, with the rest obtained from reference TRBV19 and TRBJ2-1, is as follows: DGGITQSPKYLFRKEGQNVTLSCEQNLNHDAMYWYRQDPGQGLRLIYYSQIVNDFQKGDIAEGYSVSREKKESFPLTVTSAQKNPTAFYLCASSMTGGLGNEQFFGPGTRLTVL.

This rearrangement joins TRBV19 to TRBJ2-1; 14 bases map to TRBD2. This CDR3 has 15 amino acids. Germline V lookup: CDR1 LNHDA, CDR2 SQIVND (reference sequence). J lost 6 bases, V lost 3 bases, and 1 base had no gene match. CDR3 nucleotide sequence: TGTGCCAGTAGTATGGGACTAGCGGGGGTCAATGAGCAGTTCTTC. Translated: CASSMGLAGVNEQFF.

The CDR3, as DNA: TGTGCCAGCAGCTTATATTATCGGGGGGGAGGCTCAGATACGCAGTATTTT. It translates to CASSLYYRGGGSDTQYF. The chain uses TRBV7-2 and TRBJ2-3; 8 bases agree with TRBD2. The CDR3 length is 17 residues. Germline loops: CDR1 SGHTA, CDR2 FQGNSA. V shed 2 bases and J 4 bases; nucleotides not matched to a gene: 11.

The V gene is TRBV24-1, the J gene TRBJ1-3; TRBD1 matches at 9 bases. Germline trimming cut 2 bases from V and 8 bases from J; bases unmatched to any gene: 18. The germline V gene has CDR1 KGHDR and CDR2 SFDVKD. CDR3 length: 19 amino acids. The CDR3: CATSDSTLRPGQGEYTIYF. In DNA, the CDR3 is TGTGCCACCAGTGATTCCACACTCAGACCGGGACAGGGTGAGTACACCATATATTTT.

The gene calls are TRBV4-1 and TRBJ2-3, with 8 positions matching TRBD2. Germline CDR1 is MGHRA and CDR2 is YSYEKL. Trimming removed 0 bases from V and 3 bases from J; junction bases left unmatched: 2. This CDR3 is built from 15 residues. CDR3 in amino acids: CASSQEGLETDTQYF. The CDR3 nucleotides are TGCGCCAGCAGCCAAGAGGGACTAGAAACAGATACGCAGTATTTT.